Each of the 13 T cell receptor beta chains below was sequenced from the same sample in a study of cytomegalovirus exposure and HLA in healthy donors. With 60 Vbeta and 13 Jbeta primers, the PCR was carried out. Sequencing was performed with immunoSEQ multiplex PCR; in TCRdb, only in-frame clones are kept and a portion is missing. There are 95,000 to 150,000 clones in the sample; 15% to 20% occur only once, and approximately 2.9% lies in the top ten. The sequencing sample was made of PBMCs. The source is a female donor in good health and CMV-seropositive.

In its sample, this clone was seen a few times. This rearrangement joins TRBV7-2 to TRBJ2-5, with 7 bases lining up with TRBD1. The J call may not be correct, given that the DNA end is closer to TRBJ2-7. This CDR3 has 13 amino acids. Looked up from germline, CDR1 is SGHTA and CDR2 is FQGNSA. CDR3 bases: TGTGCCAGCAGCTTCGGACAGGCGTACGAGCAGTACTTC. Its protein is CASSFGQAYEQYF.

Here the CDR3 reads CASSSGLRGETQYF. The CDR3 bases are TGTGCCAGCAGTAGCGGGTTAAGGGGAGAGACCCAGTACTTC. The chain carries TRBV25-1 and TRBJ2-5; TRBD2 is a possible D gene (6 bases). CDR3 length equals 14 residues. V gave up 5 bases and J gave up 4 bases, with 14 bases separating them. Germline values: CDR1 MGHDK, CDR2 SYGVNS.

Only a few counts were recorded for this clone. Here the CDR3 DNA reads TGTGCCAGCAGCCTAGACGGACAGGTTGACTATGGCTACACCTTC. Encoded protein: CASSLDGQVDYGYTF. This rearrangement joins TRBV16 to TRBJ1-2, with TRBD1 matching over 7 bases. V lost 4 bases to trimming and J lost 3 bases; unmatched junction nucleotides: 8. Per germline, CDR1 KGHSY and CDR2 FQNENV. The CDR3 is 15 amino acids. Together with reference TRBV16 and TRBJ1-2, the CDR3 gives the full variable domain: GEEVAQTPKHLVRGEGQKAKLYCAPIKGHSYVFWYQQVLKNEFKFLISFQNENVFDETGMPKERFSAKCLPNSPCSLEIQATKLEDSAVYFCASSLDGQVDYGYTFGSGTRLTVV.

The V and J genes are TRBV28 and TRBJ2-5; a weak D match, TRBD1 (6 bases). CDR3 size: 15 residues. Per the germline V gene, CDR1 is MDHEN and CDR2 is SYDVKM. Trimming shortened V by 5 bases and J by 0 bases, and 13 bases separated the two germline ends. The CDR3, as DNA: TGTGCCAGCAGTGCACTCCAGGGGAACCAAGAGACCCAGTACTTC. It yields the protein CASSALQGNQETQYF. Complete variable domain (other parts from reference TRBV28 and TRBJ2-5): DVKVTQSSRYLVKRTGEKVFLECVQDMDHENMFWYRQDPGLGLRLIYFSYDVKMKEKGDIPEGYSVSREKKERFSLILESASTNQTSMYLCASSALQGNQETQYFGPGTRLLVL.

This clone was counted between two and nine times. Sequence at one end of the junction differs from germline and may be a read error. This chain joins TRBV5-1 and TRBJ2-1; TRBD1 is a possible D gene (6 bases). The germline gives CDR1 SGHRS, CDR2 YFSETQ. There are 15 residues in the CDR3. The chain's CDR3 is CASRLGADSYNVQFF. As DNA, the CDR3 is TGCGCCAGCCGCCTGGGGGCGGACTCCTACAATGTGCAGTTCTTC.

This clone was seen a handful of times. This chain's CDR3 is CASSEGRGVRNEKLFF. The CDR3 nucleotides are TGTGCCAGCAGTGAAGGGAGGGGAGTTAGGAATGAAAAACTGTTTTTT. The J gene is TRBJ1-4, the V gene TRBV25-1; TRBD1 might be the D (5 bases). The CDR3 spans 16 residues. Germline CDR1 is MGHDK and CDR2 is SYGVNS. V was cut by 2 bases and J by 5 bases, with 15 bases left in between.

The chain recombines TRBV28 with TRBJ1-6; 9 bases align to TRBD1. J lost 2 bases, V lost 6 bases, and 11 bases had no gene match. There are 18 residues in the CDR3. CDR1 is MDHEN and CDR2 is SYDVKM in the germline V gene. CDR3 DNA sequence: TGTGCCAGCAGCACGAGGGGGGGACAGGGCCCCTATAATTCACCCCTCCACTTT. Its protein is CASSTRGGQGPYNSPLHF.

There are a few counts of this clone. The identical CDR3 is also encoded by other nucleotide sequences in the sample. The chain has TRBV5-1 and TRBJ1-2; 8 bases line up with TRBD1. In germline, CDR1 is SGHRS, CDR2 YFSETQ. Germline trimming cut 1 base from V and 4 bases from J; bases unmatched to any gene: 3. The CDR3 extends over 14 amino acids. CDR3 DNA: TGCGCCAGCAGCTTGACAGGGGGGAGCTATGGCTACACCTTC. It specifies CASSLTGGSYGYTF.

CDR3 loop: CASSLWTFGSGNTIYF. In DNA form, the CDR3 reads TGTGCCAGCAGCTTGTGGACATTCGGCTCTGGAAACACCATATATTTT. This sequence joins TRBV5-4 and TRBJ1-3, with D tentatively TRBD1 (5 bases). Per the germline V gene, CDR1 is SGHNT and CDR2 is YYREEE (reference sequence). V was trimmed by 1 base and J by 0 bases, leaving 11 bases between them. The CDR3 is 16 amino acids.

The chain is built from TRBV11-2 and TRBJ2-7; weak D call: TRBD1 (6 bases). The CDR3 sequence is 13 residues long. The germline CDR1 and CDR2 sequences are SGHAT and FQNNGV. Trimming stripped 8 bases from V and 3 bases from J, with 14 bases between. CDR3 coding DNA: TGTGCCAGCGCCCTAGGACAGCTCTACGAGCAGTACTTC. This translates into CASALGQLYEQYF.

This clone has more than one count but fewer than ten. The genes are TRBV9 and TRBJ2-6; 8 nucleotides line up with TRBD1. CDR3 length equals 16 residues. Germline CDR1 and CDR2: SGDLS and YYNGEE. The V and J ends lost 7 bases and 1 base, in that order; junction bases with no gene match: 7. CDR3 in DNA: TGTGCCAGCGGGACGCGGACAGGGTCTGGGGCCAACGTCCTGACTTTC. Protein sequence: CASGTRTGSGANVLTF.

This clone was detected a few times. The J gene is TRBJ2-5, the V gene TRBV7-9; 7 nucleotides line up with TRBD1. Germline CDR1 is SEHNR and CDR2 is FQNEAQ (reference sequence). V lost 4 bases and J lost 6; bases outside the gene matches: 8. CDR3 length equals 14 residues. CDR3 nucleotide sequence: TGTGCCAGCAGCTCACCCTCAGGGGGAAAGACCCAGTACTTC. This sequence encodes CASSSPSGGKTQYF.

The rearrangement uses TRBV23-1 and TRBJ2-2; a weak D match, TRBD2 (7 bases). TRBV23-1 belongs to the ORF category, with a function that is uncertain. V dropped 6 bases and J dropped 4 bases, with 18 bases sitting between them. This CDR3 comprises 16 residues. The CDR3 reads CASSPRRGGSTGELFF. The CDR3 DNA reads as TGCGCCAGCAGCCCTCGACGCGGGGGCAGCACCGGGGAGCTGTTTTTT.